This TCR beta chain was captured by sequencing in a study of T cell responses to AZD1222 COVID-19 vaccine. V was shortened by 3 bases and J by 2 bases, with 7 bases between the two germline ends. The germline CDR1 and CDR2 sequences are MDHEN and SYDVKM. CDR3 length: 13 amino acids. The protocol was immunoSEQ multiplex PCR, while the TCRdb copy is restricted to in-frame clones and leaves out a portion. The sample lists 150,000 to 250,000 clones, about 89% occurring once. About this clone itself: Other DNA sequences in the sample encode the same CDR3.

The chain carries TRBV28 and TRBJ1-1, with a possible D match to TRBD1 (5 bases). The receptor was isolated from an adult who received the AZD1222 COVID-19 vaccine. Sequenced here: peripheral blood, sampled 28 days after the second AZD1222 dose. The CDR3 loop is CASSLGVNTEAFF. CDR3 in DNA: TGTGCCAGCAGTTTGGGGGTAAACACTGAAGCTTTCTTT.